This record concerns one T cell receptor (beta chain) sequence. The sample is drawn from a study of blood T cell repertoires in COVID-19. Germline V gene lookup returns CDR1 LNHNV and CDR2 YYDKDF (reference sequence). Trimming took 0 bases from V and 4 from J; bases not matched to a gene: 27. The CDR3 runs 22 residues. In the original workflow: Reference gene primer amplification yielded estimated nucleated cell counts. TCRdb's copy holds only in-frame clones and misses some; the assay was immunoSEQ multiplex PCR. V and J calls and clone size are copied from that table; D and trimming were computed from the DNA. The sample contains hundreds of thousands of clones, approximately 90% of which appear only once.

The chain couples TRBV15 to TRBJ2-7, with 7 bases that match TRBD2. The sequencing sample was made of peripheral blood. The receptor was derived from a woman between 40 and 55 years old who had recovered from COVID-19. The CDR3 DNA follows: TGTGCCACCAGCAGAGATGGGAACTCCGCGGGAGCCCAACATACTCCACCGTACGAGCAGTACTTC. It yields the protein CATSRDGNSAGAQHTPPYEQYF.